The clone carrying this T cell receptor beta chain was observed many times. Its antigen is as yet unknown. These data come from a study of T cells after yellow fever vaccination. 5'RACE template switching produced TCR cDNA carrying a universal primer site and UMIs. TCRdb fed the 5' RACE reads into MiXCR, producing one record per CDR3 protein. The table lists hundreds of thousands of distinct CDR3 sequences, approximately 12% of them singletons. General study results and limits: Most primary-vaccination clones recurred post-booster (around 97% CD4, 88% CD8).

The CDR3 is 18 residues long. With 0 bases clipped from V and 3 bases from J, the junction kept 9 bases outside the gene matches. The germline gives CDR1 SGHNT, CDR2 YYREEE (reference sequence). This receptor was taken from a man between 18 and 35 years old who received the YFV17D yellow fever vaccine. This sample comprised CD4+ T cells sorted from PBMCs, obtained 15 days after the yellow fever booster vaccination. The chain uses TRBV5-4 and TRBJ2-2; 9 positions match TRBD1. The CDR3 here is CASSLALTGGRDTGELFF. The CDR3 bases are TGTGCCAGCAGCTTGGCCCTCACAGGGGGCAGGGACACCGGGGAGCTGTTTTTT.